The rows below give T cell receptor beta chains drawn from one sample of a study of tumor-infiltrating lymphocytes in primary liver carcinoma. TCRdb recomputed calls from the multiplex PCR reads with MiXCR, one row per CDR3 protein. The sample has 310,000 or so distinct CDR3 sequences, approximately 54% seen once. The sample comprised peripheral blood. These receptors all stem from a woman younger than 45 with primary liver carcinoma and hepatitis B virus infection. CDR3s include the opening cysteine and the closing phenylalanine or tryptophan. A D gene is named only where the DNA matches it firmly. Size tells how often a clone was seen (once, few, many) or the class of an expanded clone, and some rows leave it out.

v_call,d_call,j_call,clone_size,cdr3_aa,cdr3_nt
TRBV6-6,.,TRBJ2-1,few,CASRGRDDEQFF,TGTGCCAGCAGGGGACGGGACGATGAGCAGTTCTTC
TRBV11-2,.,TRBJ2-3,.,CASGSLVGVGGTQYF,TGTGCCAGCGGATCCTTGGTGGGAGTGGGGGGTACGCAGTATTTT
TRBV6-2/TRBV6-3,.,TRBJ2-1,.,CAIRKGGSLQIYYNEQFF,TGTGCCATCAGAAAGGGGGGGAGCCTTCAAATTTATTACAATGAGCAGTTCTTC
TRBV11-1,.,TRBJ2-5,many,CASNHQGGQETQYF,TGTGCCAGCAACCATCAGGGGGGACAGGAGACCCAGTACTTC
TRBV11-2,.,TRBJ1-5,.,CASSLTDRTQPQRF,TGTGCCAGCAGCTTAACCGACAGAACACAGCCCCAGCGCTTT
TRBV11-2,TRBD1,TRBJ2-7,.,CVSSPRTGRDCEQYF,TGTGTCAGCAGCCCCCGGACAGGCCGCGACTGCGAGCAGTATTTC
TRBV11-2,.,TRBJ2-1,many,CASRTRSSYNEQFF,TGTGCCAGCAGGACGAGAAGCTCCTACAATGAGCAGTTCTTC
TRBV7-8,TRBD2,TRBJ2-1,few,CASSSRRESRDEQFF,TGTGCCAGCAGCTCGCGGCGGGAGAGTCGTGATGAGCAGTTCTTC
TRBV12-3/TRBV12-4,TRBD1,TRBJ2-7,.,CASSPGQVIYEQYF,TGTGCCAGCAGTCCGGGACAGGTTATCTACGAGCAGTACTTC
TRBV2,.,TRBJ2-1,.,CASRGLGRRNYNEQFF,TGTGCCAGCAGAGGGCTGGGCAGGAGGAACTACAATGAGCAGTTCTTC
TRBV30,.,TRBJ2-5,.,CAWSIGASETQYF,TGTGCCTGGAGTATCGGGGCCTCGGAGACCCAGTACTTC
TRBV4-1,.,TRBJ1-2,.,CASSQVWERYGYTF,TGCGCCAGCAGCCAGGTCTGGGAACGCTATGGCTACACCTTC
TRBV6-2/TRBV6-3,TRBD2,TRBJ2-1,.,CASSHRREGRNEQFF,TGTGCCAGCAGCCACCGCCGGGAGGGGCGCAATGAGCAGTTCTTC
TRBV6-5,.,TRBJ1-1,.,CASRSPGVYAEAFF,TGTGCCAGCAGATCCCCCGGGGTATACGCTGAAGCTTTCTTT
TRBV19,TRBD2,TRBJ2-1,.,CASSPGTSANEQFF,TGTGCCAGTAGTCCCGGGACTAGCGCCAATGAGCAGTTCTTC
TRBV6-5,.,TRBJ2-1,.,CASTSGVGNEQFF,TGTGCCAGCACTTCAGGGGTAGGCAATGAGCAGTTCTTC
TRBV4-2,.,TRBJ1-2,many,CASSQDSGIGGYTF,TGTGCCAGCAGCCAAGATTCAGGGATTGGTGGCTACACCTTC
TRBV7-9,.,TRBJ1-5,.,CASSGAVGTNQPQHF,TGTGCCAGCAGCGGAGCTGTGGGGACCAATCAGCCCCAGCATTTT
TRBV30,TRBD2,TRBJ2-4,.,CAWRGLPDLAKNIQYF,TGTGCCTGGCGGGGACTACCCGACTTAGCCAAAAACATTCAGTACTTC
TRBV12-3/TRBV12-4,.,TRBJ2-7,few,CASNFDGGQYEQYF,TGTGCCAGCAATTTTGACGGGGGGCAGTACGAGCAGTACTTC
TRBV11-2,.,TRBJ1-4,.,CTSSARHRFATNEKLFF,TGTACCAGCAGCGCCAGGCATCGATTTGCAACTAATGAAAAACTGTTTTTT
TRBV5-5,.,TRBJ2-7,many,CASSLAPSPDYEQYF,TGTGCCAGCAGCTTGGCTCCCTCTCCCGACTACGAGCAGTACTTC
TRBV12-3/TRBV12-4,TRBD2,TRBJ2-2,few,CASSHRTSGIYGRELFF,TGTGCCAGCAGCCACAGGACTAGCGGGATCTATGGGCGGGAGCTGTTTTTT
TRBV4-2,.,TRBJ2-2,.,CASSQNRGGQNTWELFF,TGTGCCAGCAGCCAAAATAGGGGTGGGCAGAACACCTGGGAGCTGTTTTTT
TRBV4-3,.,TRBJ2-1,many,CATSQDYSYNEQFF,TGCGCCACCTCCCAAGACTACTCCTACAATGAGCAGTTCTTC